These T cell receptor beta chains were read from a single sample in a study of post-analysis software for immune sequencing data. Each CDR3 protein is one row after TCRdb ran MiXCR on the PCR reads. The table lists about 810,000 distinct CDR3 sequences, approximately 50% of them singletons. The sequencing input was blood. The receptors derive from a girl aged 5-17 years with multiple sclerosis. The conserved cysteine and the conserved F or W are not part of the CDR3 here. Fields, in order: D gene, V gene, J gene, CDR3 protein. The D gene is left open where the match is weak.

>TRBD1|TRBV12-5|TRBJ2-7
ASGSYSQGGLTPYEQY
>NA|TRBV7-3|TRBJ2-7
ASRLPAGTESYEQY
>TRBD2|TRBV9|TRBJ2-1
ASSGGLAGGYNEQF
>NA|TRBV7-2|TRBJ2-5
ASSNSGPTQETQY
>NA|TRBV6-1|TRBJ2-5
AGVGQQETQY
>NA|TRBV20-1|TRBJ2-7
SAARDLSYEQY
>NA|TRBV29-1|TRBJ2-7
SVEDRMGTHYEQY
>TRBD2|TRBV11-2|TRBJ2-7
ASSSGLAGDLLLPYEQY
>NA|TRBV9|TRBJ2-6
ASSVEVRANSGANVLT
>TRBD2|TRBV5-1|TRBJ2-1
ASSLDGREYNEQF
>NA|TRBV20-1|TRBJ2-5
SALRETQY
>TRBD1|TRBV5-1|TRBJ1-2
ASSLGQGRENGYT
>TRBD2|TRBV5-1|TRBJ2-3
ASSPQTSGTTDTQY
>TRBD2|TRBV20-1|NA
SARDRGLAGGSSYNEQY
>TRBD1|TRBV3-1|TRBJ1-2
ASSRRTGGAGGYT
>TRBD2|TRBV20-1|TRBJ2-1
SARGASGSNYNEQF
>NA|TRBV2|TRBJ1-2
ASSEAWRTSNYGYT
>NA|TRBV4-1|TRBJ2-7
ASSPGEYSYEQY
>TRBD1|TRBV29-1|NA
SVEIWDRRVQETQY
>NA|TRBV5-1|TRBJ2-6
ASSLATGNGANVLT
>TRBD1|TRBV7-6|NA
ASSLVAGGTETQY
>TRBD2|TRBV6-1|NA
ASSVLAGEFGETQY
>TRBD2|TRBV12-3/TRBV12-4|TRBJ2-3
ASSPGLALRGADTQY
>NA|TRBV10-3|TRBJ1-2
AISDRGGLYGYT
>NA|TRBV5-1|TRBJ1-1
ASSLERRTSNTEAF
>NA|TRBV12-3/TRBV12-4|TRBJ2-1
ASTNTKEKGVYNEQF
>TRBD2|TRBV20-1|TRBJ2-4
SAGLEREGLSKNIQY
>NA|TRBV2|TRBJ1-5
ASQGDLRGNQPQH
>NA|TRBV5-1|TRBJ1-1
ASSFLGDTEAF
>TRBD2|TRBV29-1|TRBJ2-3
SGAGRGGTDTQY
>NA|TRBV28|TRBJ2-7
ASSSSDKSYEQY
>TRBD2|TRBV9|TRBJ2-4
ASSAQGGRAYEQY
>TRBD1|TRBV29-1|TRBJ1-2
SVRPGTGANYGYT
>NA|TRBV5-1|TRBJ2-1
ASSLGLSSYNEQF
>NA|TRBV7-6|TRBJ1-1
ASSPQQGGVTEAF
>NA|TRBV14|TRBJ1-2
ASSQTQAYGYT